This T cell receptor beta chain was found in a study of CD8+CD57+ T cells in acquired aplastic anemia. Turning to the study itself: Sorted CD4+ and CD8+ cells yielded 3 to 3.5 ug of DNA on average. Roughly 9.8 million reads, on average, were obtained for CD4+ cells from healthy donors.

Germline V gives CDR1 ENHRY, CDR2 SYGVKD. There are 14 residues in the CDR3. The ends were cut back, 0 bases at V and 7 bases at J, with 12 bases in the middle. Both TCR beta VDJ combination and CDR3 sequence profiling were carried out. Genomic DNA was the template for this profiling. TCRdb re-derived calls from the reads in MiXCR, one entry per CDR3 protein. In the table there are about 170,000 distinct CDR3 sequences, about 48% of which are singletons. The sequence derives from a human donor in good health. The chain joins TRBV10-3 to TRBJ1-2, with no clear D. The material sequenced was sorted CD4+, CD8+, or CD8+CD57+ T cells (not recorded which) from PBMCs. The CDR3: CAISESATVSGYTF. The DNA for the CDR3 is TGTGCCATCAGTGAGTCCGCCACTGTGAGTGGCTACACCTTC.